Listed below are T cell receptor beta chains from one sample, sequenced in a study of cytomegalovirus exposure and HLA in healthy donors. The table came from immunoSEQ multiplex PCR; TCRdb's copy has only in-frame clones and leaves some out. This table holds some 120,000 clones, 81% found once. The source material was PBMCs. The receptors come from a man younger than 35 in good health and CMV-seropositive. Both conserved end residues are part of each CDR3. Each record gives: V gene, D gene, clone size, J gene, CDR3 DNA, CDR3 protein. A D gene is named only where the DNA matches it firmly. Some rows have no size entry. The others give once, few or many, or a class for an expanded clone.

>TRBV5-1|TRBD1|.|TRBJ1-4
TGCGCCAGCAGCTTGTTCGCAGGGGGGACAACTAATGAAAAACTGTTTTTT
CASSLFAGGTTNEKLFF
>TRBV1|.|.|TRBJ2-1
TGCACCAGCAGCCAAGATCGGGACATCAGGGCCTACAATGAGCAGTTCTTC
CTSSQDRDIRAYNEQFF
>TRBV9|.|.|TRBJ1-3
TGTGCCAGCAGCCACAATGGGGGGGTGGCTGGAAACACCATATATTTT
CASSHNGGVAGNTIYF
>TRBV27|TRBD1|.|TRBJ2-7
TGTGCCAGCAGTTTATTGGCCCGTCAGGGGGCCTACGAGCAGTACTTC
CASSLLARQGAYEQYF
>TRBV5-1|TRBD1|.|TRBJ2-7
TGCGCCAGCAGCGGCACCGGGACAGGGTTGGCCGAGCAGTACTTC
CASSGTGTGLAEQYF
>TRBV5-4|.|.|TRBJ2-7
TGTGCCAGCAGTCCTGCCCCAGGATACTACGAGCAGTACTTC
CASSPAPGYYEQYF
>TRBV11-2|.|few|TRBJ1-1
TGTGCCAGCAGCTTCCTTAGAAACACTGAAGCTTTCTTT
CASSFLRNTEAFF
>TRBV10-2|.|.|TRBJ2-7
TGCGCCAGCAGTGATGGAGCGAACGAGCAGTACTTC
CASSDGANEQYF
>TRBV13|TRBD1|once|TRBJ2-7
TGTGCCAGCAGCTTAGGCGGGACAGTAACCTCTCGAGCCTACGAGCAGTACTTC
CASSLGGTVTSRAYEQYF
>TRBV5-1|TRBD2|.|TRBJ2-7
TGCGCCAGCAGCGTGGGTGCTAGCGGGAGGTTTTCCCACGAGCAGTACTTC
CASSVGASGRFSHEQYF
>TRBV6-5|.|.|TRBJ1-5
TGTGCCAGCGCCCAGGGTATTAGCAATCAGCCCCAGCATTTT
CASAQGISNQPQHF
>TRBV7-2|.|.|TRBJ1-4
TGTGCCAGCAGCTTATCAGGGGTTGAAAAACTGTTTTTT
CASSLSGVEKLFF
>TRBV15|.|.|TRBJ1-1
TGTGCCACCAGGGGACTAACATGGAACACTGAAGCTTTCTTT
CATRGLTWNTEAFF
>TRBV7-6|.|.|TRBJ1-1
TGTGCCAGCAGCCCCCAAATCAACACTGAAGCTTTCTTT
CASSPQINTEAFF
>TRBV27|.|.|TRBJ2-4
TGTGCCAGCAGACCTATATCCAAAAACATTCAGTACTTC
CASRPISKNIQYF
>TRBV5-4|TRBD1|.|TRBJ2-2
TGTGCCAGCAGCCGGGGGACAGGGGATATCGGGGAGCTGTTTTTT
CASSRGTGDIGELFF
>TRBV6-5|TRBD1|.|TRBJ2-7
TGTGCCAGCAGGCGGGACAGGGAATACGAGCAGTACTTC
CASRRDREYEQYF
>TRBV6-5|.|.|TRBJ2-6
TGTGCCAGCAGTTACACAGGCTCTGGGGCCAACGTCCTGACTTTC
CASSYTGSGANVLTF
>TRBV4-3|.|.|TRBJ1-3
TGCGCCAGCAGCCTGGGAGCCCTCTCTGGAAACACCATATATTTT
CASSLGALSGNTIYF
>TRBV29-1|.|.|TRBJ1-3
TGCAGCACAGGGATGGGAAACACCATATATTTT
CSTGMGNTIYF